Shown below are 21 T cell receptor beta chains from a single sample sequenced in a study of human T cells and chemical hapten exposure. Time point noted: patch test 2, 6 weeks after DPC sensitization. Stated treatment: therapeutic diphenylcyclopropenone sensitization with weekly scalp DPC. TCRdb used MiXCR to reprocess the RACE reads, holding one entry per CDR3 protein. The repertoire holds tens of thousands of distinct CDR3 sequences, around a tenth seen once, with 1.5% to 2% in the top ten. The sequencing here drew on whole blood, taken in connection with sensitization to the hapten diphenylcyclopropenone (DPC). The origin of the receptors is a man between 18 and 35 years old with alopecia areata. Some clones in this sample may be carry-over from other donors' samples.

Only a few counts were recorded for this clonotype. The chain recombines TRBV24-1 with TRBJ1-1; D gene ambiguous. Trimming took 9 bases from V and 0 from J, leaving 13 bases between them. This CDR3 has 14 residues. Germline values: CDR1 KGHDR, CDR2 SFDVKD. CDR3 region: CATSLGGMNTEAFF. In nucleotides, the CDR3 is TGTGCCACCTCTTTGGGCGGTATGAACACTGAAGCTTTCTTT.

The chain uses TRBV9 and TRBJ1-4; 7 bases align to TRBD1. The CDR3 length is 15 residues. Trimming at V came to 2 bases and at J to 6 bases, leaving 7 bases not matched to a gene. Germline CDR1 SGDLS, CDR2 YYNGEE. CDR3 sequence reads: CASSVGQVMDEKLFF. CDR3 DNA sequence: TGTGCCAGCAGCGTTGGACAGGTAATGGATGAAAAACTGTTTTTT.

This clonotype turned up a few times. The chain joins TRBV20-1 to TRBJ1-2; D gene ambiguous. Germline V gives CDR1 DFQATT, CDR2 SNEGSKA (reference sequence). CDR3 length equals 14 residues. V was clipped by 0 bases and J by 4 bases, with 12 bases between them. The CDR3 loop reads CSARDRWPLYGYTF. The CDR3 coding sequence is TGCAGTGCTAGAGATAGGTGGCCCCTCTATGGCTACACCTTC.

This clonotype was counted only a few times. V gene TRBV9 combines with J gene TRBJ2-2; D gene unclear. V lost 0 bases to trimming and J lost 3 bases, with 9 bases between them. Germline lookup yields CDR1 SGDLS and CDR2 YYNGEE. The CDR3 loop spans 15 amino acids. CDR3 sequence: CASSVASGYTGELFF. In nucleotides, the CDR3 is TGTGCCAGCAGCGTAGCTTCAGGCTACACCGGGGAGCTGTTTTTT. Variable domain in full (rest from reference TRBV9 and TRBJ2-2): DSGVTQTPKHLITATGQRVTLRCSPRSGDLSVYWYQQSLDQGLQFLIQYYNGEERAKGNILERFSAQQFPDLHSELNLSSLELGDSALYFCASSVASGYTGELFFGEGSRLTVL.

This clonotype was detected many times. The V call is TRBV6-2 or TRBV6-3, the J call TRBJ1-5; no reliable D call. V lost 1 base to trimming and J lost 4 bases, with 11 bases between them. CDR1 is MNHEY, CDR2 SVGEGT, per germline. This CDR3 region has 15 residues. The CDR3, as DNA: TGTGCCAGCAGTTACTTTGGCATGATGAATCAGCCCCAGCATTTT. Its translation: CASSYFGMMNQPQHF.

The chain uses TRBV6-4 and TRBJ1-2, with D unresolved. CDR1 MRHNA and CDR2 SNTAGT come from the germline V gene. Trimming shortened V by 0 bases and J by 6 bases, and 8 bases separated the two germline ends. The CDR3 extends over 13 amino acids. This CDR3 is CASSDSNTDGYTF. DNA for the CDR3: TGTGCCAGCAGTGACTCGAATACGGATGGCTACACCTTC.

This clonotype was observed many times. The chain couples TRBV2 to TRBJ1-5, with D unresolved. The CDR3 has 13 amino acids. V shed 6 bases and J shed 3 bases, with 9 bases lying between them. Germline-derived CDR1 and CDR2 are SNHLY and FYNNEI. For the CDR3, the DNA is TGTGCCAGCAGGGCCCGACTCAATCAGCCCCAGCATTTT. This sequence encodes CASRARLNQPQHF.

The gene calls are TRBV28 and TRBJ1-2, with TRBD1 matching 12 bases. Germline V lookup: CDR1 MDHEN, CDR2 SYDVKM. V gave up 3 bases and J gave up 1 base; unmatched junction bases: 3. This CDR3 spans 16 amino acids. For the CDR3, the DNA is TGTGCCAGCAGTTTGGGGACAGGGGGCGGTAACTATGGCTACACCTTC. This codes for CASSLGTGGGNYGYTF.

This clonotype has a count of ten or more. The V gene is TRBV21-1, the J gene TRBJ2-7. TRBV21-1 is shown as a pseudogene. This CDR3 contains 13 residues. The CDR3 nucleotides are TGTGCCAGCAGCAAAGTGGCAGTTTACGAGCAGTACTTC. Protein product: CASSKVAVYEQYF.

Comment on this clonotype: This sequence may be a read error, since a much larger clone differs from it by one base. The CDR3 region has the DNA TGTGCCAGTCGCCAAGGACAGAGCGAAAATCAGCCCCAGCATTTT. It specifies CASRQGQSENQPQHF. The V gene is TRBV2, the J gene TRBJ1-5; possible D gene TRBD1, 6 bases. The CDR3 is 15 residues long. Germline CDR1 SNHLY, CDR2 FYNNEI. Deletions cut 9 bases from V and 4 bases from J, with 19 bases between.

This clonotype was counted only a few times. The chain links TRBV20-1 to TRBJ2-2; perhaps D is TRBD1 or TRBD2 (5 bases each). Germline-derived CDR1 and CDR2 are DFQATT and SNEGSKA (reference sequence). Trimming took 5 bases from V and 4 from J, leaving 20 bases between them. This CDR3 comprises 16 residues. The DNA for the CDR3 is TGCAGTGCTGTGGCCGGGTTAGGGGCGGGCACCGGGGAGCTGTTTTTT. Translating gives CSAVAGLGAGTGELFF.

This clonotype was observed many times. This chain links TRBV4-2 with TRBJ2-5; 9 nucleotides match TRBD2. The CDR3 has 17 amino acids. CDR1 and CDR2 from the germline V gene are LGHNA and YNFKEQ. J was trimmed by 1 base and V by 0 bases; bases with no gene match: 6. CDR3 residues: CASSQDGSSGVQETQYF. The CDR3 coding sequence is TGTGCCAGCAGCCAAGACGGGTCTAGCGGGGTCCAAGAGACCCAGTACTTC.

In this sample, this clonotype turned up many times. The V call is TRBV7-2, the J call TRBJ2-1, with TRBD2 matching 9 bases. Per germline, CDR1 SGHTA and CDR2 FQGNSA. CDR3 size: 17 residues. After removal of 0 bases from V and 4 bases from J, the junction contained 7 bases not matched to a gene. The CDR3 DNA reads as TGTGCCAGCAGCTTAGCGGTATCGCGGGGGGGGTACAATGAGCAGTTCTTC. It codes for CASSLAVSRGGYNEQFF.

This clonotype was picked up many times. The gene calls are TRBV4-2 and TRBJ1-4; tentative D call: TRBD1 (5 bases). The germline V and J ends were trimmed by 3 bases and 0 bases, with 14 bases remaining between them. Germline CDR1 is LGHNA and CDR2 is YNFKEQ. The CDR3 has 17 amino acids. CDR3 sequence: CASSHPAGPATNEKLFF. In DNA form, the CDR3 reads TGTGCCAGCAGCCACCCAGCGGGGCCGGCAACTAATGAAAAACTGTTTTTT.

This clonotype occurred a few times. J is TRBJ2-1 and V is TRBV24-1; 7 nucleotides agree with TRBD1. CDR3 length: 16 amino acids. The trim removed 2 bases at V and 3 bases at J, leaving 6 bases unmatched. Germline CDR1 KGHDR, CDR2 SFDVKD. Here the CDR3 reads CATSDSGTAYYNEQFF. The CDR3 coding sequence is TGTGCCACCAGTGATTCCGGGACAGCTTACTACAATGAGCAGTTCTTC.

The chain links TRBV29-1 to TRBJ2-3; maybe TRBD1 (6 bases). In germline, CDR1 is SQVTM, CDR2 ANQGSEA. V dropped 6 bases and J dropped 3 bases, with 13 bases sitting between them. The CDR3 is made up of 13 amino acids. CDR3 coding DNA: TGCAGCGTAACCGTGGGGGCGACAGATACGCAGTATTTT. Its translation: CSVTVGATDTQYF.

V and J are TRBV5-4 and TRBJ2-3; D is undetermined. The CDR3 consists of 16 residues. Germline V gene sequence: CDR1 SGHNT, CDR2 YYREEE (reference sequence). V dropped 4 bases and J dropped 0 bases, with 15 bases sitting between them. The CDR3 nucleotides read TGTGCCAGCAGCGGCGTTCTCGTTAGAAGCACAGATACGCAGTATTTT. Amino acid sequence: CASSGVLVRSTDTQYF.

V and J are TRBV27 and TRBJ2-7; D gene uncertain. The V and J ends lost 2 bases and 4 bases respectively, with 12 bases between them. CDR1 MNHEY and CDR2 SMNVEV come from the germline V gene (reference sequence). The CDR3 extends over 14 amino acids. The CDR3 nucleotides read TGTGCCAGCAGTTTAGTAGGCCCCCTGTACGAGCAGTACTTC. It translates to CASSLVGPLYEQYF.

Many counts were recorded for this clonotype. The chain uses TRBV7-6 and TRBJ2-1, with TRBD2 as a possible D gene (7 bases). The germline gives CDR1 SGHVS, CDR2 FNYEAQ. The CDR3 spans 14 residues. V lost 8 bases and J 10 bases, leaving 21 bases between the germline ends. The CDR3 here is CASGGRGALEEQFF. The CDR3 DNA reads TGTGCCAGCGGTGGCCGGGGGGCCCTTGAGGAGCAGTTCTTC.

This clonotype was found many times. The chain carries TRBV11-2 and TRBJ2-5; weak D call: TRBD2 (5 bases). The CDR3 loop spans 14 amino acids. Germline values: CDR1 SGHAT, CDR2 FQNNGV. V was cut by 3 bases and J by 2 bases, with 10 bases left in between. CDR3 region: CASSFTAEQETQYF. Here the CDR3 DNA reads TGTGCCAGCAGCTTCACAGCGGAACAAGAGACCCAGTACTTC.

This clonotype occurred many times. The chain couples TRBV29-1 to TRBJ2-7; D might be TRBD1 (5 bases). V was clipped by 6 bases and J by 7 bases, with 16 bases between them. Looked up from germline, CDR1 is SQVTM and CDR2 is ANQGSEA. CDR3 length equals 12 residues. The CDR3 DNA reads TGCAGCGTCCGACGGCCGTCAGGGGAGCAGTACTTC. Translation: CSVRRPSGEQYF.